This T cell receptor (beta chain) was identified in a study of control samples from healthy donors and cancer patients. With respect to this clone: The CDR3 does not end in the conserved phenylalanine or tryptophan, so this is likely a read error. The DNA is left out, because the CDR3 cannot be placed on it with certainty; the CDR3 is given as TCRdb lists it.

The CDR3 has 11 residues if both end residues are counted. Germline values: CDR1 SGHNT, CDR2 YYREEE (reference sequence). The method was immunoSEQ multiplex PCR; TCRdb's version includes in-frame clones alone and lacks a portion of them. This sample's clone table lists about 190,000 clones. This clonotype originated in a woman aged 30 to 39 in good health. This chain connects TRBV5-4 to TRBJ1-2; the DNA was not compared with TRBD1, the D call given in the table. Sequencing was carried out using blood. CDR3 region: CASSLVGVGWR.